Listed below are T cell receptor beta chains from one sample, sequenced in a study of Ad26.COV2.S vaccination and SARS-CoV-2 variants. The repertoire was sequenced with immunoSEQ multiplex PCR; TCRdb's copy has only in-frame clones and lacks some. The data contain more than 300,000 clones, 88% of them singletons. Sample: peripheral blood, taken in a trial of Ad26.COV2.S vaccine versus placebo. All receptors come from a person between 18 and 59 years old who received the Ad26.COV2.S COVID-19 vaccine or a placebo. Each CDR3 is given with its conserved first and last residue. A D gene is named only where the DNA matches it firmly. Clone size is given for some rows only: seen once, a few or many times, or a class if the clone is expanded.

TRBV4-3	TRBD2	TRBJ2-7	few	CASSLTSGGAYEQYF	TGCGCCAGCAGCCTCACTAGCGGGGGGGCGTACGAGCAGTACTTC
TRBV6-8	.	TRBJ1-1	few	CAPVGGNCTEAFF	TGTGCCCCGGTGGGAGGGAACTGCACTGAAGCTTTCTTT
TRBV20-1	TRBD2	TRBJ2-1	.	CSASNGRGNEQFF	TGCAGTGCTAGTAACGGGAGGGGAAATGAGCAGTTCTTC
TRBV28	TRBD2	TRBJ2-7	.	CAALPAGGLPSYEQYF	TGTGCAGCCCTTCCAGCGGGGGGATTACCCTCCTACGAGCAGTACTTC
TRBV6-6	.	TRBJ1-2	.	CASSIQQQAGVGYTF	TGTGCCAGCAGTATACAACAACAGGCTGGGGTTGGCTACACCTTC
TRBV19	TRBD1	TRBJ2-2	.	CASRPGGSTGELFF	TGTGCCAGTAGGCCAGGGGGCTCGACCGGGGAGCTGTTTTTT
TRBV7-8	TRBD2	TRBJ2-1	.	CASTYAGVVTNEQFF	TGTGCCAGCACCTATGCGGGAGTAGTTACCAATGAGCAGTTCTTC
TRBV6-6	.	TRBJ1-1	.	CASSRAGTEAFF	TGTGCCAGCAGCAGGGCGGGTACTGAAGCTTTCTTT
TRBV6-6	TRBD1	TRBJ1-5	.	CASSWGQSENQPQHF	TGTGCCAGCAGCTGGGGACAGTCCGAAAATCAGCCCCAGCATTTT
TRBV11-2	.	TRBJ1-3	.	CASSLGGQAGNTIYF	TGTGCCAGCAGCTTGGGAGGCCAAGCTGGAAACACCATATATTTT
TRBV12-3/TRBV12-4	.	TRBJ1-1	.	CASRALTEAFF	TGTGCCAGCAGAGCCCTCACTGAAGCTTTCTTT
TRBV5-5	TRBD2	TRBJ2-2	.	CASSLLAGVPTGELFF	TGTGCCAGCAGCTTACTAGCGGGAGTCCCCACCGGGGAGCTGTTTTTT
TRBV9	.	TRBJ1-1	.	CASSVVKGEGRTEAFF	TGTGCCAGCAGCGTAGTAAAAGGAGAGGGGCGGACTGAAGCTTTCTTT
TRBV11-2	TRBD2	TRBJ2-2	.	CASSRLAGGGELFF	TGTGCCAGCAGCCGACTAGCGGGGGGCGGGGAGCTGTTTTTT
TRBV18	TRBD2	TRBJ2-2	.	CASSHTSGMNTGELFF	TGTGCCAGCTCCCATACTAGCGGGATGAACACCGGGGAGCTGTTTTTT
TRBV5-4	.	TRBJ2-5	once	CASSLASRPLQETQYF	TGTGCCAGCAGCTTGGCCTCCAGGCCGTTGCAAGAGACCCAGTACTTC
TRBV6-5	.	TRBJ1-1	.	CASINEMNTEAFF	TGTGCCAGCATAAACGAAATGAACACTGAAGCTTTCTTT
TRBV5-1	.	TRBJ2-3	.	CASSLDRTASTDTQYF	TGCGCCAGCAGCTTGGACCGGACCGCGAGCACAGATACGCAGTATTTT
TRBV27	.	TRBJ1-3	.	CASSPTGWGNTIYF	TGTGCCAGCAGTCCCACAGGGTGGGGAAACACCATATATTTT
TRBV7-6	TRBD2	TRBJ2-2	.	CASSHPSGTSGTGELFF	TGTGCCAGCAGCCATCCCTCCGGGACTAGCGGGACCGGGGAGCTGTTTTTT
TRBV20-1	TRBD1	TRBJ1-2	.	CSAPTDREGTF	TGCAGTGCCCCGACAGACAGGGAGGGAACCTTC
TRBV7-9	TRBD2	TRBJ2-1	.	CASSPSGGPAGGSNNEQFF	TGTGCCAGCAGCCCGTCTGGGGGTCCAGCGGGAGGTTCAAACAATGAGCAGTTCTTC
TRBV19	.	TRBJ2-5	.	CASTQDGWTAQETQYF	TGTGCCAGTACCCAAGACGGTTGGACTGCACAAGAGACCCAGTACTTC
TRBV6-4	TRBD2	TRBJ2-3	.	CASSDLAGGPGTQYF	TGTGCCAGCAGTGACTTAGCGGGGGGCCCCGGGACGCAGTATTTT
TRBV4-3	.	TRBJ2-1	.	CASSQEVPRTLSSYNEQFF	TGCGCCAGCAGCCAAGAGGTTCCCCGCACCCTCAGCTCCTACAATGAGCAGTTCTTC
TRBV5-1	TRBD1	TRBJ1-5	.	CASSLGQGYSNQPQHF	TGCGCCAGCAGCTTGGGACAGGGGTATAGCAATCAGCCCCAGCATTTT
TRBV7-8	.	TRBJ1-5	.	CASSRGGVDQPQHF	TGTGCCAGCAGCCGAGGGGGGGTGGATCAGCCCCAGCATTTT
TRBV4-1	.	TRBJ1-2	few	CASSQVIARGTGGYTF	TGCGCCAGCAGCCAAGTAATCGCCAGGGGCACTGGTGGCTACACCTTC
TRBV14	TRBD1	TRBJ1-2	.	CASSQGGQGANYGYTF	TGTGCCAGCAGCCAAGGAGGACAGGGGGCCAACTATGGCTACACCTTC
TRBV21-1	.	TRBJ1-3	.	CASSKKGAAGNTIYF	TGTGCCAGCAGCAAGAAAGGGGCAGCTGGAAACACCATATATTTT
TRBV4-3	.	TRBJ1-1	.	CASSQDSGGPEAFF	TGCGCCAGCAGCCAAGATAGCGGGGGTCCTGAAGCTTTCTTT
TRBV15	.	TRBJ2-7	few	CATSRKEGHEQYF	TGTGCCACCAGCAGAAAAGAAGGGCACGAGCAGTACTTC
TRBV6-6	.	TRBJ1-4	few	CASSPVSGYRTNEKLFF	TGTGCCAGCAGTCCAGTATCCGGGTACAGAACTAATGAAAAACTGTTTTTT
TRBV25-1	.	TRBJ1-4	once	CASSSLGGTNEKLFF	TGTGCCAGCAGTTCCTTAGGGGGTACTAATGAAAAACTGTTTTTT
TRBV19	.	TRBJ1-5	.	CASSTTQPDQPQHF	TGTGCCAGTAGCACGACACAACCAGATCAGCCCCAGCATTTT
TRBV18	.	TRBJ1-1	.	CASSLDQEYPAFF	TGTGCCAGCTCACTAGATCAAGAGTATCCGGCTTTCTTT
TRBV7-9	.	TRBJ2-7	.	CASSLNQPYEQYF	TGTGCCAGCAGCTTAAATCAACCCTACGAGCAGTACTTC
TRBV6-5	TRBD2	TRBJ2-2	few	CASSRGRGNTGELFF	TGTGCCAGCAGTCGGGGGAGGGGTAACACCGGGGAGCTGTTTTTT
TRBV7-2	TRBD1	TRBJ2-2	.	CASSSGQGVTGELFF	TGTGCCAGCAGCTCGGGACAGGGGGTCACCGGGGAGCTGTTTTTT
TRBV3-1/TRBV3-2	.	TRBJ1-1	.	CASSLQGRRDTEAFF	TGTGCCAGCAGTCTTCAGGGGAGGAGAGACACTGAAGCTTTCTTT
TRBV24-1	TRBD2	TRBJ2-3	.	CATSDRLAGGPRDTDTQYF	TGTGCCACCAGTGATAGACTAGCGGGGGGACCTCGGGACACAGATACGCAGTATTTT
TRBV5-4	.	TRBJ1-5	few	CASSLGQGSNQPQHF	TGTGCCAGCAGTTTGGGGCAGGGGAGCAATCAGCCCCAGCATTTT
TRBV12-5	.	TRBJ1-5	.	CASGRGRGGVQPQHF	TGTGCTAGTGGCCGCGGAAGGGGGGGGGTTCAGCCCCAGCATTTT
TRBV11-2	.	TRBJ2-7	few	CASSQGDYYEQYF	TGTGCCAGCAGCCAAGGAGACTACTACGAGCAGTACTTC